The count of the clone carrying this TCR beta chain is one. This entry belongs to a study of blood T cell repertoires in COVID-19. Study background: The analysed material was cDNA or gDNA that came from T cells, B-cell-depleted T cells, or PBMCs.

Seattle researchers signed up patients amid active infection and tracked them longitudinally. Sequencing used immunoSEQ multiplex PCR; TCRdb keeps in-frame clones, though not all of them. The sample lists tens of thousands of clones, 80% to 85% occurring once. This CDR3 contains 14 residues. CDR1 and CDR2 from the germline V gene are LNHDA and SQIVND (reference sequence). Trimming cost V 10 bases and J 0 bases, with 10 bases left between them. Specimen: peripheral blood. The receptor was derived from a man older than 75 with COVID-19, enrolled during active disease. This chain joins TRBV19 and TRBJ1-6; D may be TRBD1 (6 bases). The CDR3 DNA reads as TGTGCCACCCAGGGGAGCTCCTATAATTCACCCCTCCACTTT. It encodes CATQGSSYNSPLHF.